What follows describes a single T cell receptor beta chain. What it binds is not known. These data come from a study of OX40 agonist ivuxolimab in advanced cancers. The CDR3 is 16 residues long. J gave up 5 bases and V 0 bases, and 4 bases lay outside the gene matches. Per germline, CDR1 LNHNV and CDR2 YYDKDF (reference sequence). Study-wide findings and caveats: Doses of 0.1 to 3.0 mg/kg were accompanied by clonal expansion of CD4+ and CD8+ blood T cells by week 6. Mean expanded clone counts were higher in CD8+ than CD4+ T cells.

Sequenced by immunoSEQ multiplex PCR; TCRdb stores in-frame clones only, minus some. The sample carries 28,000 or so clones, approximately 85% recorded once. The chain carries TRBV15 and TRBJ2-1, with 10 bases fitting TRBD2. This receptor was identified in an adult with an advanced solid tumor such as melanoma, head and neck, liver or kidney cancer. Sequenced here: CD4+ or CD8+ T cells sorted from blood, sampled in a trial of the OX40 agonist ivuxolimab. Here the CDR3 reads CATSRERLAGNNEQFF. Written as DNA, the CDR3 is TGTGCCACCAGCAGAGAACGACTAGCGGGTAACAATGAGCAGTTCTTC.